The T cell receptor (beta chain) under discussion was sequenced for a study of tumor and adjacent non-tumor tissue in lung cancer. A modified ARM-PCR protocol with three rounds of nested PCR amplified TCRbeta. Each CDR3 protein is one row after TCRdb ran MiXCR on the multiplex PCR reads. Of roughly 82,000 distinct CDR3 sequences listed, more than 65% are singletons. The germline V gene encodes CDR1 MDHEN and CDR2 SYDVKM. The CDR3 length is 15 residues. The study, taken as a whole, reports: Compared with tumor, normal lung showed significantly lower TCR diversity.

As concerns this clonotype: The antigen is undetermined. At one of its ends the junction is not consistent with the germline gene, which may arise from a read error.

The template was RNA from unsorted bulk tissue. Distant lung tissue was collected more than 3 cm away from the tumor edge. Newly diagnosed lung cancer patients had thoracic surgery in China, August–November 2014, without prior chemotherapy. The chain links TRBV28 to TRBJ2-1, with D uncertain. The sequencing input was distant non-tumor lung tissue. This TCR was sampled from a woman aged 45-65 years with non-small cell lung cancer. CDR3 residues: CTSSFTLSSYNEQFF. The CDR3 bases are TGTACCAGCAGTTTCACTCTTAGCTCCTACAATGAGCAGTTCTTC.